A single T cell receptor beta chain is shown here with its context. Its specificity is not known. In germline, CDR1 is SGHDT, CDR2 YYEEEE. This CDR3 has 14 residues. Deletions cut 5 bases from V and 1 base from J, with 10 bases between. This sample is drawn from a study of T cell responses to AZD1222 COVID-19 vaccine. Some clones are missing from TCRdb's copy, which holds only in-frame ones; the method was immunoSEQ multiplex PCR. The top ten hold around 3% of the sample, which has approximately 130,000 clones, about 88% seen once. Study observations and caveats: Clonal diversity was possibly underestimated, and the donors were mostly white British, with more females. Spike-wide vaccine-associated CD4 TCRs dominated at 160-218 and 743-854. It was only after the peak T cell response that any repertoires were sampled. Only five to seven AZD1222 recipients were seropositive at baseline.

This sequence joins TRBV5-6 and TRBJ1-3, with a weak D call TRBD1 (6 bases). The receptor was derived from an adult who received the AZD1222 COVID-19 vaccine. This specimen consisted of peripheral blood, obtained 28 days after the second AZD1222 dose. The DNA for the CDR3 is TGTGCCAGCAGACAACAGGGTTCTGGAAACACCATATATTTT. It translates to CASRQQGSGNTIYF.